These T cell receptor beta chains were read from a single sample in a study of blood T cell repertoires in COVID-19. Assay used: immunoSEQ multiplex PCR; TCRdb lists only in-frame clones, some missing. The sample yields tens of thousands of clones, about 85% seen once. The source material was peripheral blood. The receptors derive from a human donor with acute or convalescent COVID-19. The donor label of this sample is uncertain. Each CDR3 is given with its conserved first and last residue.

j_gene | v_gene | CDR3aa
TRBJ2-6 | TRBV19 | CASSVKNSGANVLTF
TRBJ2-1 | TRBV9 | CASSRGRDEQFF
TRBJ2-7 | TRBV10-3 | CAINRAGGSYEQYF
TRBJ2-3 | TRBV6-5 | CASSSAGSSTDTQYF
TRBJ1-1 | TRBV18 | CASSPSVQGGTEAFF
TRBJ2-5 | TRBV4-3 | CASSQGLLGETQYF
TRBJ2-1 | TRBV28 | CASSGRLYNEQFF
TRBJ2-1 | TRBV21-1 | CASSNDRHSHCTLYNEQFF
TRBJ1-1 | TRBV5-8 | CASSLKGFTEAFF
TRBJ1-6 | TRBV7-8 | CASSLALRGNSPLHF
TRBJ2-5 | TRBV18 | CASSPTVQETQYF
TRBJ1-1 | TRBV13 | CASSLTGPGGRKAFF
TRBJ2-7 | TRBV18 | CASSRGQGYEQYF
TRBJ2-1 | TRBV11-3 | CASSLDWGVGQDYNEQFF
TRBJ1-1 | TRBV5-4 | CASSSPQEGNTEAFF